A selection of T cell receptor beta chains follows, all from one sample in a study of blood T cell repertoires in COVID-19. Produced via immunoSEQ multiplex PCR; TCRdb's table is partial and in-frame only. The repertoire consists of roughly 400,000 clones, with around 90% occurring once and the leading ten covering over 2%. Sequenced: PBMCs or T cells enriched from blood (not recorded which). Receptors originate from a middle-aged woman with acute COVID-19. Both conserved end residues are part of each CDR3. The D gene is left open where the match is weak. Only some rows state a clone size, as once, few, many or a class for expanded clones.

TGTGCCAGCAGCCACGTAGGGGGGGTAAACATTCAGTACTTC,CASSHVGGVNIQYF,-,-,TRBJ2-4,TRBV11-2
TGTGCCAGTAAGGACAGGGTCTCTGGAAACACCATATATTTT,CASKDRVSGNTIYF,TRBD1,-,TRBJ1-3,TRBV6-5
TGCGCCAGCAGCCAAGATTCGCAGTCCGGGACAGGGTACTTGAGCAATCAGCCCCAGCATTTT,CASSQDSQSGTGYLSNQPQHF,TRBD1,few,TRBJ1-5,TRBV4-1
TGTGCCAGCAGCCCAGGGGGAGGCACCGGGGAGCTGTTTTTT,CASSPGGGTGELFF,-,-,TRBJ2-2,TRBV6-5
TGCGCCAGCAGAGGGGCCGGTGGGACAGGACTAAATTCTCTTAATTCACCCCTCCACTTT,CASRGAGGTGLNSLNSPLHF,TRBD1,-,TRBJ1-6,TRBV5-1
TGCAGCGTTGCCCGGACAGGGTCCTACGAGCAGTACTTC,CSVARTGSYEQYF,TRBD1,-,TRBJ2-7,TRBV29-1
TGTGCCAGCTCACCACGGACAGAGAATGGCTACACCTTC,CASSPRTENGYTF,-,few,TRBJ1-2,TRBV18
TGCGCCAGCAGCTTGGGACACAGGACAGATACGCAGTATTTT,CASSLGHRTDTQYF,-,-,TRBJ2-3,TRBV5-1
TGTGCCAGCAGCCAATCGGGACAGGGTTCTGGGGCCAACGTCCTGACTTTC,CASSQSGQGSGANVLTF,TRBD1,-,TRBJ2-6,TRBV3-1/TRBV3-2
TGCGCCAGCAGCTTGGCCGGCGGGAGGAACACTGAAGCTTTCTTT,CASSLAGGRNTEAFF,-,-,TRBJ1-1,TRBV5-1
TGTGCCAGCAGCCCAGGCCCAAGGCCAGATACGCAGTATTTT,CASSPGPRPDTQYF,-,-,TRBJ2-3,TRBV5-6
TGCGCCGGGTTTACGGGAAGAATGGGCACTGAAGCTTTCTTT,CAGFTGRMGTEAFF,-,-,TRBJ1-1,TRBV10-1
TGCGCCAGCAGCCGTTCTCTGGGGGGTTTAGGAAATTCACCCCTCCACTTT,CASSRSLGGLGNSPLHF,-,once,TRBJ1-6,TRBV4-1
TGTGCCAGCAGAGAGGACAGGGTTAGTTCACCCCTCCACTTT,CASREDRVSSPLHF,TRBD1,once,TRBJ1-6,TRBV6-5
TGTGCCAGCAATCGGGGGGCCTACAATGAGCAGTTCTTC,CASNRGAYNEQFF,TRBD2,once,TRBJ2-1,TRBV2
TGTGCCTGGAGCTACGACAGGGGGTCTGAAGCTTTCTTT,CAWSYDRGSEAFF,TRBD1,-,TRBJ1-1,TRBV30
TGTGCCAGCAGCTTATCAGGGTTGGGAAACACCATATATTTT,CASSLSGLGNTIYF,-,-,TRBJ1-3,TRBV11-2
TGCAGCGGGAGGGACAGGGGAAAAAATTGGGAGGGTGAAGCTTTCTTT,CSGRDRGKNWEGEAFF,TRBD1,once,TRBJ1-1,TRBV29-1
TGTGCCAGTAGTATAGATCTGGTGTTGCGGGACTCTAACACCGGGGAGCTGTTTTTT,CASSIDLVLRDSNTGELFF,-,-,TRBJ2-2,TRBV19
TGTGCCAGCAGCTTAAGAAGGCCAGACAGTAGGGAGACCCAGTACTTC,CASSLRRPDSRETQYF,-,-,TRBJ2-5,TRBV7-2
TGCGCCAGCAGCTTGGCTACCGGGACAGGGGAGGCCGGGGAGCTGTTTTTT,CASSLATGTGEAGELFF,TRBD1,-,TRBJ2-2,TRBV5-1
TGTGCCAGCAGCCTCGACAGGGCGAGCACTGAAGCTTTCTTT,CASSLDRASTEAFF,TRBD1,-,TRBJ1-1,TRBV7-9
TGTGCCAGCGCAGTGACTAGTCCGAGCACAGATACGCAGTATTTT,CASAVTSPSTDTQYF,-,once,TRBJ2-3,TRBV2
TGTGCCAGCAGCTTAGTTATTAGCCACGAGCAGTACTTC,CASSLVISHEQYF,-,-,TRBJ2-7,TRBV7-9
TGTGCCAGCAGGAGGGGGCGGAGCGAGCAGTACTTC,CASRRGRSEQYF,TRBD1,once,TRBJ2-7,TRBV12-3/TRBV12-4
TGTGCCAGCAGCCAATCGATACAGAAAAACATTCAGTACTTC,CASSQSIQKNIQYF,-,once,TRBJ2-4,TRBV16
TGTGCCATCAGTGGTCAGGGGGCGTCCGGGGAGCTGTTTTTT,CAISGQGASGELFF,TRBD1,-,TRBJ2-2,TRBV10-3
TGTGCCAGCAGCTTTGGAGGCTCCCAGGGGTATGGCTACACCTTC,CASSFGGSQGYGYTF,-,-,TRBJ1-2,TRBV11-2
TGCGCCAGCAGCCAGGCCGGGACAGGGCCCTCACCCCTCCACTTT,CASSQAGTGPSPLHF,TRBD1,few,TRBJ1-6,TRBV4-1
TGTGCCAGCAGCTTAACGGGGAGTCCCCTTGGAGATACGCAGTATTTT,CASSLTGSPLGDTQYF,-,-,TRBJ2-3,TRBV7-8
TGTGCCAGCAGCTTGGCGGGCGGGAATCAGCCCCAGCATTTT,CASSLAGGNQPQHF,-,-,TRBJ1-5,TRBV5-5